The TCR beta chain described here comes from a study of radiotherapy plus CTLA-4 blockade in lung cancer. Study in general: Objective response rate was around 20%; disease control rate, approximately 28%. Study-wide results and limits: Reports identified early blood T cell clone dynamics, with interferon-beta, as the best response predictor. Peripheral blood showed expansion of tumor-derived TCR clones after radiotherapy and ipilimumab.

Trimming pared 7 bases from V and 4 bases from J, leaving 19 bases between. The germline V gene has CDR1 SEHNR and CDR2 FQNEAQ (reference sequence). CDR3 length: 16 amino acids. Focal radiation and CTLA-4 blockade (ipilimumab) were tested in chemo-refractory metastatic non-small-cell lung cancer patients. Turning to this clone: Its target is not known.

The protocol was immunoSEQ multiplex PCR, while the TCRdb copy is restricted to in-frame clones and leaves out a portion. The sample comprises about 90,000 clones, approximately 83% of which are singletons, and about 15% rests with the top ten. The sequence was collected from a human donor with non-small cell lung cancer that progressed on radiotherapy plus ipilimumab. The material sequenced was peripheral blood, taken from a patient treated with radiotherapy plus ipilimumab. The chain links TRBV7-9 to TRBJ2-2; the D call may be TRBD1 or TRBD2 (7 bases each). In DNA form, the CDR3 reads TGTGCCAGCATCAAGGGGGGGACAGAGACCACCGGGGAGCTGTTTTTT. Protein product: CASIKGGTETTGELFF.